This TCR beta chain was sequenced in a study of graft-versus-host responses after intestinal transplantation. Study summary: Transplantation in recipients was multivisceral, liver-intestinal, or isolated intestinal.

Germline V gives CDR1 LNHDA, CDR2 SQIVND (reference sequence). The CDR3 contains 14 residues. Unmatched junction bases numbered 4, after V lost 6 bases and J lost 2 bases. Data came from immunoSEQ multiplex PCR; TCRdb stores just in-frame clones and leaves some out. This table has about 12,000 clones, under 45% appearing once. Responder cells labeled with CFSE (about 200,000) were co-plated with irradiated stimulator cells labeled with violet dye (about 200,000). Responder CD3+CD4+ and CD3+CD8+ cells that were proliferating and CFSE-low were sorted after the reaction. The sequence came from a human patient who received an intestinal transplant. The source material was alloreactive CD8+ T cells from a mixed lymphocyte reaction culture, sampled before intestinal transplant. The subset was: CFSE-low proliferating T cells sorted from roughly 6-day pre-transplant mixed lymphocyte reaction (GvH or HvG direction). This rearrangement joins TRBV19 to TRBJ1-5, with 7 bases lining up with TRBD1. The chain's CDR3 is CASSPGGGNQPQHF. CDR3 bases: TGTGCCAGTAGCCCAGGGGGGGGCAATCAGCCCCAGCATTTT.